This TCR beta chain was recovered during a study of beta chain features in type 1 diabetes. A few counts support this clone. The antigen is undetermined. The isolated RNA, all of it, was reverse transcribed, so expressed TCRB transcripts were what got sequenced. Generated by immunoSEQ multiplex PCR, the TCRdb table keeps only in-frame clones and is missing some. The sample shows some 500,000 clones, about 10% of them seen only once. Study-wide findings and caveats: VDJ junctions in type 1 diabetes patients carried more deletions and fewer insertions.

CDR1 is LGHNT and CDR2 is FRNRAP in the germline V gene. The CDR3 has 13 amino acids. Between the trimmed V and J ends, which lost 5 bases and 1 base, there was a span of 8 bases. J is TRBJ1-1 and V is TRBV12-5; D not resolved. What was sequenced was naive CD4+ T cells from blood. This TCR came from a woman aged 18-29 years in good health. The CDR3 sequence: CASGRGQNTEAFF. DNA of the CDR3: TGTGCTAGTGGTCGAGGGCAGAACACTGAAGCTTTCTTT.